These 15 T cell receptor beta chains originate from one sample sequenced in a study of glioma-infiltrating T cells. Using RNA template, CDR3s of TCR alpha and beta were amplified with iRepertoire arm-PCR. A single record per CDR3 protein comes from TCRdb applying MiXCR to the multiplex PCR reads. Of about 140,000 distinct CDR3 sequences in the sample, more than 35% were seen once. The specimen sequenced was glioma tissue, nonneoplastic brain tissue, or PBMCs (not recorded which). All receptors derive from a human donor with low-grade glioma or glioblastoma, undergoing nonglioma brain surgery, or in good health (not recorded which).

Worth noting for this clonotype: A much larger clone differs by one base, so this may be a read error. The rearrangement uses TRBV7-9 and TRBJ2-7; no reliable D call. V lost 5 bases, J lost 7 bases, and 21 bases lay in between. In germline, CDR1 is SEHNR, CDR2 FQNEAQ (reference sequence). CDR3 length equals 15 residues. The chain's CDR3 is CASSPDTSSYNEQYF. CDR3 in DNA: TGTGCCAGCAGCCCTGACACGAGCTCCTACAATGAGCAGTACTTC.

This clonotype was detected a few times. This chain connects TRBV15 to TRBJ2-1; 11 nucleotides line up with TRBD2. The CDR3 consists of 14 residues. Germline CDR1 and CDR2: LNHNV and YYDKDF (reference sequence). With V trimmed by 4 bases and J by 10 bases, 6 bases remained unmatched. The CDR3 DNA follows: TGTGCCACCAGCAAACTAGCGGGAGTCCGAGAGCAGTTCTTC. Amino acid sequence: CATSKLAGVREQFF.

The J gene is TRBJ2-2, the V gene TRBV6-2 or TRBV6-3; D is unclear. Deletions cut 4 bases from V and 0 bases from J, with 12 bases between. Germline V gives CDR1 MNHEY, CDR2 SVGEGT. The CDR3 consists of 16 residues. The CDR3 here is CASSSRSGTNTGELFF. The CDR3 nucleotides are TGTGCCAGCAGTTCTAGGTCCGGAACGAACACCGGGGAGCTGTTTTTT.

The chain couples TRBV6-9 to TRBJ2-7, with TRBD1 matching 10 bases. CDR1 is MNHGY and CDR2 is SVAAGI in the germline V gene. V lost 3 bases, J lost 4 bases, and 3 bases stayed unmatched. There are 14 residues in the CDR3. CDR3 in amino acids: CASSYGQGVYEQYF. CDR3 DNA: TGTGCCAGCAGTTACGGACAGGGGGTATACGAGCAGTACTTC.

The CDR3 sequence: CASSRTGRTEAFF. CDR3 DNA sequence: TGTGCCAGCAGTAGGACAGGGAGGACTGAAGCTTTCTTT. The chain is built from TRBV7-9 and TRBJ1-1; TRBD1 matches at 8 bases. The J segment lost 5 bases and the V segment lost 6 bases, leaving 5 bases of the junction unmatched. Germline lookup yields CDR1 SEHNR and CDR2 FQNEAQ (reference sequence). The CDR3 loop spans 13 amino acids.

This clonotype turned up a few times. CDR3 sequence (DNA): TGTGCCAGCATCACCGGGGGCAGAACCTATGGCTACACCTTC. It translates to CASITGGRTYGYTF. The genes are TRBV28 and TRBJ1-2; possibly TRBD1 for D (6 bases). Trimming cost V 7 bases and J 4 bases, with 16 bases left between them. This CDR3 contains 14 residues. Germline loops: CDR1 MDHEN, CDR2 SYDVKM.

The V gene is TRBV28, the J gene TRBJ1-6; perhaps TRBD1 as D (5 bases). This CDR3 contains 15 residues. The germline V gene has CDR1 MDHEN and CDR2 SYDVKM. Trimming shortened V by 5 bases and J by 6 bases, and 14 bases separated the two germline ends. The CDR3 sequence is CASSKERGRNSPLHF. The DNA for the CDR3 is TGTGCCAGCAGTAAGGAGAGGGGTCGTAATTCACCCCTCCACTTT.

This clonotype was observed a handful of times. This chain links TRBV11-1 with TRBJ2-3; unclear D gene. V lost 5 bases, J lost 2 bases, and 5 bases lay in between. Germline assignment: CDR1 SGHAT and CDR2 FQDESV (reference sequence). CDR3 length equals 12 residues. CDR3 sequence reads: CASSVPTDTQYF. CDR3 DNA sequence: TGTGCCAGCAGCGTACCCACAGATACGCAGTATTTT.

This clonotype has only a few counts. The V and J genes are TRBV20-1 and TRBJ2-3, with 12 positions matching TRBD2. Germline V CDR1 and CDR2: DFQATT, SNEGSKA (reference sequence). V gave up 5 bases and J gave up 0 bases; unmatched junction bases: 6. This CDR3 comprises 16 residues. CDR3 nucleotide sequence: TGCAGTGCTGGCCGGACTAGCGGGAAAAGCACAGATACGCAGTATTTT. Its translation: CSAGRTSGKSTDTQYF.

The J gene is TRBJ2-7, the V gene TRBV18; 8 nucleotides align to TRBD1. CDR3 length equals 21 residues. Trimming took 6 bases from V and 3 from J; bases not matched to a gene: 28. Germline V gives CDR1 KGHSH, CDR2 LQKENI. DNA for the CDR3: TGTGCCAGCTCGACCACGGCTTCAGGGGGCTCAGCGATTCCCCGAAACTACGAGCAGTACTTC. Residues: CASSTTASGGSAIPRNYEQYF.

CDR3: CASSQYRGQETQYF. The CDR3 bases are TGTGCCAGCAGCCAGTACAGGGGACAGGAGACCCAGTACTTC. V usage is TRBV4-2 and J usage is TRBJ2-5; 7 bases are shared with TRBD1. This CDR3 is 14 amino acids long. Germline-derived CDR1 and CDR2 are LGHNA and YNFKEQ. J was trimmed by 5 bases and V by 3 bases; bases with no gene match: 6.

The chain couples TRBV7-2 to TRBJ2-4; TRBD1 matches at 7 bases. This CDR3 has 15 amino acids. The V and J ends lost 3 bases and 6 bases, in that order; junction bases with no gene match: 8. Per germline, CDR1 SGHTA and CDR2 FQGNSA. CDR3 sequence reads: CASSFWTGGRNIQYF. The CDR3 DNA reads as TGTGCCAGCAGCTTTTGGACAGGCGGACGAAACATTCAGTACTTC.

CDR3 coding DNA: TGTGCCACCAGTGTACGGGGGGATCAGCCCCAGCATTTT. Its protein is CATSVRGDQPQHF. The chain combines TRBV24-1 with TRBJ1-5; D may be TRBD1 (5 bases). Trimming cost V 5 bases and J 5 bases, with 9 bases left between them. Germline V gives CDR1 KGHDR, CDR2 SFDVKD. This CDR3 comprises 13 residues.

As DNA, the CDR3 is TGTGCCAGCAGCTTAGCGCTCGGGGGGTTGGCTGAAGCTTTCTTT. Translating it yields CASSLALGGLAEAFF. This sequence joins TRBV7-2 and TRBJ1-1, with D maybe TRBD1 (5 bases). Deletions cut 0 bases from V and 6 bases from J, with 14 bases between. CDR1 and CDR2 from the germline V gene are SGHTA and FQGNSA. The CDR3 extends over 15 amino acids. Drawing the rest from reference TRBV7-2 and TRBJ1-1, the complete variable domain is GAGVSQSPSNKVTEKGKDVELRCDPISGHTALYWYRQSLGQGLEFLIYFQGNSAPDKSGLPSDRFSAERTGGSVSTLTIQRTQQEDSAVYLCASSLALGGLAEAFFGQGTRLTVV.

The chain recombines TRBV6-6 with TRBJ2-7, with a possible D match to TRBD2 (5 bases). This CDR3 has 14 residues. Per the germline V gene, CDR1 is MNHNY and CDR2 is SVGAGI (reference sequence). With 4 bases removed from V and 6 bases from J, the gap between germline ends came to 16 bases. The CDR3 DNA sequence: TGTGCCAGCAGTTCGGACTGGTCCTTGTCCGAGCAGTACTTC. Its translation is CASSSDWSLSEQYF.